Detailed here is one TCR beta chain. Methods used by the authors: From reference gene primer amplification, estimates of nucleated cell counts were derived. Here immunoSEQ multiplex PCR was the method, and the copy in TCRdb shows in-frame clones only, minus some. The DNA gave D and trimming, while V, J and clone size come from that table. The sample holds 45,000 to 70,000 clones, 90% to 95% seen once. The CDR3 is made up of 14 amino acids. Germline loops: CDR1 SNHLY, CDR2 FYNNEI. J lost 3 bases, V lost 10 bases, and 6 bases had no gene match. The data stem from a study of blood T cell repertoires in COVID-19. Study-level background: The samples span acute and convalescent COVID-19 from the United States, Italy and Spain.

The chain has TRBV2 and TRBJ2-5; TRBD1 matches 12 bases. The sequenced sample was peripheral blood. This TCR derives from a woman aged 55-70 years with active or convalescent COVID-19. The CDR3 region is CATGTGGPEETQYF. The CDR3 DNA is TGTGCCACCGGGACAGGGGGCCCCGAAGAGACCCAGTACTTC.